Shown below are 27 T cell receptor beta chains from a single sample sequenced in a study of OX40 agonist ivuxolimab in advanced cancers. The assay was immunoSEQ multiplex PCR, and TCRdb's table has in-frame clones only and misses some. The top ten hold less than 0.7% of the sample, which has 50,000 to 75,000 clones, roughly 90% seen once. Material: CD4+ or CD8+ T cells sorted from blood, obtained in a trial of the OX40 agonist ivuxolimab. These receptors were obtained from an adult with an advanced solid tumor such as melanoma, head and neck, liver or kidney cancer.

Comments on this clone: Sequence at one end of the junction differs from germline and may be a read error. The J gene is TRBJ2-7, the V gene TRBV6-1; D unresolved. Looked up from germline, CDR1 is MNHNS and CDR2 is SASEGT. The CDR3 runs 11 residues. The CDR3 is CASREGYEQYF. In DNA, the CDR3 is TGTGCCAGCAGGGAAGGATACGAGCAGTACTTC.

The CDR3, as DNA: TGTGCCAGCAGCTTAGTTTTGAACACTGAAGCTTTCTTT. It encodes CASSLVLNTEAFF. V usage is TRBV7-3 and J usage is TRBJ1-1; D gene unclear. There are 13 residues in the CDR3. V lost 2 bases, J lost 0 bases, and 4 bases lay in between. Germline lookup yields CDR1 SGHTA and CDR2 FQGTGA.

In this sample, this clone turned up once. The J gene is TRBJ2-3, the V gene TRBV15; TRBD2 matches at 8 bases. Germline values: CDR1 LNHNV, CDR2 YYDKDF (reference sequence). This CDR3 comprises 15 residues. V lost 5 bases, J lost 2 bases, and 6 bases stayed unmatched. CDR3 DNA sequence: TGTGCCACCAGCGCCCGGGGGGGGCCCACAGATACGCAGTATTTT. The encoded protein is CATSARGGPTDTQYF.

The J gene is TRBJ2-5, the V gene TRBV15; D possibly corresponds to TRBD1 (5 bases). With 0 bases removed from V and 2 bases from J, the gap between germline ends came to 13 bases. CDR3 length: 16 residues. CDR1 and CDR2 from the germline V gene are LNHNV and YYDKDF (reference sequence). Written as DNA, the CDR3 is TGTGCCACCAGCAGAGATGGAAGGGCAGGGCAAGAGACCCAGTACTTC. Translated, it gives CATSRDGRAGQETQYF. Supplemented by reference TRBV15 and TRBJ2-5, the full variable domain reads DAMVIQNPRYQVTQFGKPVTLSCSQTLNHNVMYWYQQKSSQAPKLLFHYYDKDFNNEADTPDNFQSRRPNTSFCFLDIRSPGLGDTAMYLCATSRDGRAGQETQYFGPGTRLLVL.

This chain links TRBV6-5 with TRBJ1-2; tentative D call: TRBD1 (6 bases). The CDR3 extends over 16 amino acids. Germline V gene data show CDR1 as MNHEY and CDR2 as SVGAGI. Trimming stripped 4 bases from V and 12 bases from J, with 27 bases between. The CDR3: CASSSAGRRPSGGHTF. CDR3 nucleotide sequence: TGTGCCAGCAGTTCCGCGGGACGGCGGCCATCGGGGGGCCACACCTTC.

V gene TRBV2 combines with J gene TRBJ2-2; D call uncertain. Germline-derived CDR1 and CDR2 are SNHLY and FYNNEI. With 8 bases removed from V and 4 bases from J, the gap between germline ends came to 11 bases. The CDR3 is made up of 13 amino acids. The CDR3 is CASLERVTGELFF. The CDR3 coding sequence is TGTGCCAGCCTGGAAAGGGTCACCGGGGAGCTGTTTTTT.

This clone has a single count. Here the CDR3 reads CASSLDSSSYEQYF. The CDR3 region has the DNA TGTGCCAGCAGCTTGGACAGTAGCTCCTACGAGCAGTACTTC. The genes are TRBV7-9 and TRBJ2-7; the D gene is possibly TRBD1 (6 bases). CDR3 length: 14 residues. Trimming pared 3 bases from V and 0 bases from J, leaving 9 bases between. CDR1 is SEHNR, CDR2 FQNEAQ, per germline (reference sequence).

V gene TRBV19 combines with J gene TRBJ2-3; D ambiguous. The CDR3 totals 11 residues. V was shortened by 10 bases and J by 2 bases, with 7 bases between the two germline ends. The germline V gene encodes CDR1 LNHDA and CDR2 SQIVND (reference sequence). CDR3 sequence (DNA): TGTGCCACGTACTACACAGATACGCAGTATTTT. Amino acid sequence: CATYYTDTQYF.

The chain uses TRBV29-1 and TRBJ2-3, with 8 bases fitting TRBD2. The CDR3 spans 11 residues. Trimming took 8 bases from V and 6 from J; bases not matched to a gene: 4. Germline-derived CDR1 and CDR2 are SQVTM and ANQGSEA. CDR3 in DNA: TGCAGCTCGGGAGGGGGGGATACGCAGTATTTT. This gives the protein CSSGGGDTQYF.

The chain joins TRBV19 to TRBJ2-5; D is possibly TRBD1 (6 bases). CDR3 length: 14 amino acids. Germline V lookup: CDR1 LNHDA, CDR2 SQIVND (reference sequence). V was cut by 5 bases and J by 2 bases, with 12 bases left in between. The CDR3 nucleotides are TGTGCCAGTAGTGGGGGCGCTAGACAAGAGACCCAGTACTTC. Its translation: CASSGGARQETQYF.

This clone came up once. The chain recombines TRBV7-6 with TRBJ2-3; a possible D gene is TRBD2 (5 bases). V was cut by 0 bases and J by 1 base, with 11 bases left in between. CDR3 length: 16 residues. The germline V gene encodes CDR1 SGHVS and CDR2 FNYEAQ. CDR3 residues: CASSLAAGSRTDTQYF. The CDR3 DNA reads as TGTGCCAGCAGCTTAGCCGCGGGCTCCCGCACAGATACGCAGTATTTT.

The J gene is TRBJ2-1, the V gene TRBV19, with D uncertain. Trimming pared 5 bases from V and 0 bases from J, leaving 8 bases between. CDR1 and CDR2 (germline): LNHDA, SQIVND (reference sequence). The CDR3 covers 14 residues. The CDR3 region has the DNA TGTGCCAGTAGTTCTGGCAGCTCCTACAATGAGCAGTTCTTC. This gives the protein CASSSGSSYNEQFF.

The gene calls are TRBV2 and TRBJ2-1; 8 nucleotides line up with TRBD1. This CDR3 has 14 amino acids. V gave up 3 bases and J gave up 4 bases; unmatched junction bases: 2. Looked up from germline, CDR1 is SNHLY and CDR2 is FYNNEI. DNA for the CDR3: TGTGCCAGCAGTGAGGGACAGGCATACAATGAGCAGTTCTTC. It codes for CASSEGQAYNEQFF.

The CDR3 coding sequence is TGCGCCAGCAGCTTGTGGGGTTCGGAAAAACTGTTTTTT. Its protein product is CASSLWGSEKLFF. The chain carries TRBV5-1 and TRBJ1-4, with D unresolved. Trimming took off 1 base at V and 8 bases at J, with 9 bases between the two ends. This CDR3 has 13 residues. Per the germline V gene, CDR1 is SGHRS and CDR2 is YFSETQ.

The chain couples TRBV21-1 to TRBJ1-5; no check of the table's D call, TRBD1, against the DNA was made. TRBV21-1 is marked as a pseudogene. This CDR3 is 18 amino acids long. CDR3 protein: CASSKGAGQGACNQPQHF. The CDR3 DNA reads as TGTGCCAGCAGCAAAGGCGCGGGACAGGGGGCTTGCAATCAGCCCCAGCATTTT.

The rearrangement uses TRBV6-6 and TRBJ2-7; a possible D gene is TRBD2 (6 bases). Looked up from germline, CDR1 is MNHNY and CDR2 is SVGAGI (reference sequence). V lost 0 bases and J lost 7, with 16 bases in between. The CDR3 spans 15 residues. CDR3 region: CASSYSALGGREQYF. DNA of the CDR3: TGTGCCAGCAGTTACTCAGCACTGGGGGGTCGGGAGCAGTACTTC.

A single count supports this clone. The J gene is TRBJ2-7, the V gene TRBV6-6, with 8 bases matching TRBD1. The CDR3 sequence is 12 residues long. Looked up from germline, CDR1 is MNHNY and CDR2 is SVGAGI (reference sequence). The J segment lost 12 bases and the V segment lost 5 bases, leaving 9 bases of the junction unmatched. CDR3 loop: CASSRTGTFLYF. CDR3 bases: TGTGCCAGCAGTCGGACAGGGACCTTCCTGTACTTC.

The rearrangement uses TRBV2 and TRBJ1-4; D is uncertain. This CDR3 comprises 12 residues. Germline-derived CDR1 and CDR2 are SNHLY and FYNNEI. The ends were cut back, 6 bases at V and 0 bases at J, with 2 bases in the middle. The CDR3 protein is CASSATNEKLFF. DNA for the CDR3: TGTGCCAGCAGCGCAACTAATGAAAAACTGTTTTTT.

The chain uses TRBV10-3 and TRBJ2-3; D may correspond to TRBD1 or TRBD2 (6 bases each). This CDR3 is 14 amino acids long. CDR1 ENHRY and CDR2 SYGVKD come from the germline V gene. Trimming took off 8 bases at V and 1 base at J, with 13 bases between the two ends. CDR3: CAIFRGQGTDTQYF. As DNA, the CDR3 is TGTGCCATCTTTCGGGGGCAGGGCACAGATACGCAGTATTTT.

V is TRBV30 and J is TRBJ2-5; 7 nucleotides line up with TRBD2. V lost 4 bases to trimming and J lost 4 bases; unmatched junction nucleotides: 6. This CDR3 is built from 13 residues. CDR1 is GTSNPN and CDR2 is SVGIG in the germline V gene (reference sequence). The CDR3 DNA follows: TGTGCCTGGACATGGGGGGGTGCAGAGACCCAGTACTTC. This gives the protein CAWTWGGAETQYF. Combining the CDR3 with reference TRBV30 and TRBJ2-5 gives the whole variable domain SQTIHQWPATLVQPVGSPLSLECTVEGTSNPNLYWYRQAAGRGLQLLFYSVGIGQISSEVPQNLSASRPQDRQFILSSKKLLLSDSGFYLCAWTWGGAETQYFGPGTRLLVL.

V is TRBV12-5 and J is TRBJ2-1; 11 bases fit TRBD2. Trimming at V came to 6 bases and at J to 6 bases, leaving 7 bases not matched to a gene. This CDR3 is built from 15 residues. Germline V lookup: CDR1 LGHNT, CDR2 FRNRAP. The CDR3 DNA follows: TGTGCTAGTGGCCGTGGGACTAGCGGCATCAATGAGCAGTTCTTC. Its translation: CASGRGTSGINEQFF.

This sequence joins TRBV11-3 and TRBJ1-1, with 8 bases lining up with TRBD1. The CDR3 runs to 15 residues. Germline CDR1 SGHNT, CDR2 YENEEA. With 4 bases clipped from V and 3 bases from J, the junction kept 7 bases outside the gene matches. CDR3 in DNA: TGTGCCAGCAGCTCCGGCCAGGGGGCCTACACTGAAGCTTTCTTT. Translated, it gives CASSSGQGAYTEAFF. The complete variable domain, with remaining parts taken from reference TRBV11-3 and TRBJ1-1, reads EAGVVQSPRYKIIEKKQPVAFWCNPISGHNTLYWYLQNLGQGPELLIRYENEEAVDDSQLPKDRFSAERLKGVDSTLKIQPAELGDSAVYLCASSSGQGAYTEAFFGQGTRLTVV.

This rearrangement joins TRBV30 to TRBJ1-2; no clear D gene. This CDR3 is 12 amino acids long. Trimming took off 3 bases at V and 8 bases at J, with 13 bases between the two ends. Germline CDR1 and CDR2: GTSNPN and SVGIG (reference sequence). CDR3 nucleotide sequence: TGTGCCTGGAGCGGAAGGGTAGAGGGCTACACCTTC. This codes for CAWSGRVEGYTF.

The chain joins TRBV6-5 to TRBJ2-5; D is ambiguous. The germline gives CDR1 MNHEY, CDR2 SVGAGI. V was trimmed by 5 bases and J by 1 base, leaving 8 bases between them. CDR3 length: 13 residues. The CDR3 spells CASSSSFQETQYF. As DNA, the CDR3 is TGTGCCAGCAGTAGCAGCTTCCAAGAGACCCAGTACTTC.

The chain has TRBV29-1 and TRBJ1-1, with D possibly matching TRBD1 (5 bases). The V gene's germline CDR1 is SQVTM and CDR2 ANQGSEA. This CDR3 contains 13 residues. V lost 4 bases, J lost 5 bases, and 14 bases lay in between. This chain's CDR3 is CSVALREGTEAFF. In DNA form, the CDR3 reads TGCAGCGTTGCTCTGAGGGAGGGGACTGAAGCTTTCTTT.

This clone appeared a single time. The chain is built from TRBV7-3 and TRBJ2-3; D gene uncertain. Per the germline V gene, CDR1 is SGHTA and CDR2 is FQGTGA. The CDR3 has 13 residues. Trimming left V 5 bases short and J 1 base short, with 7 bases between. CDR3 loop: CASSRGRTDTQYF. The CDR3 DNA sequence: TGTGCCAGCAGCCGTGGCCGCACAGATACGCAGTATTTT. The whole variable domain, filled in from reference TRBV7-3 and TRBJ2-3, reads GAGVSQTPSNKVTEKGKYVELRCDPISGHTALYWYRQSLGQGPEFLIYFQGTGAADDSGLPNDRFFAVRPEGSVSTLKIQRTERGDSAVYLCASSRGRTDTQYFGPGTRLTVL.

The chain links TRBV27 to TRBJ2-7; 12 positions match TRBD1. The ends lost 0 bases at V and 6 bases at J; junction bases unmatched: 12. The germline V gene has CDR1 MNHEY and CDR2 SMNVEV (reference sequence). The CDR3 is 18 residues long. DNA for the CDR3: TGTGCCAGCAGTTTATCTCCAAACTCCGGGACAGGGGGCGGCGAGCAGTACTTC. Translating gives CASSLSPNSGTGGGEQYF.